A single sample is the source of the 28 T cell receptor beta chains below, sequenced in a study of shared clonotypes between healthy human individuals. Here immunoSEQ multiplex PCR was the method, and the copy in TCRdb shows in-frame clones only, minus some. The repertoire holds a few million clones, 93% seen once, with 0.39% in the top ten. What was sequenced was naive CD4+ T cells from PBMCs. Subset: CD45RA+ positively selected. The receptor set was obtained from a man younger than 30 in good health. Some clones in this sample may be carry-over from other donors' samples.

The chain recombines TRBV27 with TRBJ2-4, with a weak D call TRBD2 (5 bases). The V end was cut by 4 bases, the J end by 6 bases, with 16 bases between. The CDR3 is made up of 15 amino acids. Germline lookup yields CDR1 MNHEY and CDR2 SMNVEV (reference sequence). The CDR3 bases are TGTGCCAGCAGTTCCCCCTTACGGGGTCGAAACATTCAGTACTTC. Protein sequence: CASSSPLRGRNIQYF.

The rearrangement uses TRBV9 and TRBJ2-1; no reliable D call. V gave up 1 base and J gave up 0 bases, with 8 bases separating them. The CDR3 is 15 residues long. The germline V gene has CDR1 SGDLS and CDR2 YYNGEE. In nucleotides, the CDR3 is TGTGCCAGCAGCGTACAGGCCACCTCCTACAATGAGCAGTTCTTC. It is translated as CASSVQATSYNEQFF.

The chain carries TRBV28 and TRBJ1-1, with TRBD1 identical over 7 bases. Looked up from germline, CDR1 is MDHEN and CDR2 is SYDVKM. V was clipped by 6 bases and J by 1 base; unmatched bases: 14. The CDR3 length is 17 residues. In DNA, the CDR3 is TGTGCCAGCAGGGGAGGGGGCCCTGCAGGATGGAACACTGAAGCTTTCTTT. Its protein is CASRGGGPAGWNTEAFF.

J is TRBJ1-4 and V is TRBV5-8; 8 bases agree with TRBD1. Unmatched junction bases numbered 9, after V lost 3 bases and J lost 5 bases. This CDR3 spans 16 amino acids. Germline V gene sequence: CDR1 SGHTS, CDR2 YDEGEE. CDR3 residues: CASSSSGTGKNEKLFF. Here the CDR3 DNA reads TGTGCCAGCAGCTCCTCGGGGACAGGAAAAAATGAAAAACTGTTTTTT.

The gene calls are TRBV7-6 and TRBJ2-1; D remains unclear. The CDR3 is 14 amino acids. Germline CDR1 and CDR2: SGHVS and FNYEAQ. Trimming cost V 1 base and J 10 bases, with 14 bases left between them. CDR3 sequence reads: CASSLEPIGPEQFF. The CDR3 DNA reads TGTGCCAGCAGCTTAGAACCCATTGGACCCGAGCAGTTCTTC.

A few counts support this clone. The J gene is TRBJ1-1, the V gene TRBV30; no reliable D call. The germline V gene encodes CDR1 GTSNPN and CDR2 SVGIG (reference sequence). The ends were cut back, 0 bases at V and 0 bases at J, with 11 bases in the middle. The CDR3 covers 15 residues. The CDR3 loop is CAWSVYGPMNTEAFF. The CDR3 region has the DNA TGTGCCTGGAGTGTATACGGACCCATGAACACTGAAGCTTTCTTT.

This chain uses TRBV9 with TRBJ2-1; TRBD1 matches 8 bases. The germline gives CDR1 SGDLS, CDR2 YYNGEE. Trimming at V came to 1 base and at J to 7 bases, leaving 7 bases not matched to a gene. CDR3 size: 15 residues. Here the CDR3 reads CASSVIWDRKNEQFF. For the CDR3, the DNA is TGTGCCAGCAGCGTAATTTGGGACAGGAAAAATGAGCAGTTCTTC.

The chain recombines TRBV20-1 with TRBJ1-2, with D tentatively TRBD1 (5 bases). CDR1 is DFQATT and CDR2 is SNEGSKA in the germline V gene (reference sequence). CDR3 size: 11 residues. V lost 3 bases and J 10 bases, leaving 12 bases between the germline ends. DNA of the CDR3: TGCAGTGCTAGTTGGCAGGGCACCTACACCTTC. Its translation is CSASWQGTYTF.

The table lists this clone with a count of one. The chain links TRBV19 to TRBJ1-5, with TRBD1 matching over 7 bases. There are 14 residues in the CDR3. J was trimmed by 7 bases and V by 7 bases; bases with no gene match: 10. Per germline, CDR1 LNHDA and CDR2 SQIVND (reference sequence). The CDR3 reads CASTSQGGGQPQHF. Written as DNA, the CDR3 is TGTGCCAGTACCTCGCAGGGGGGCGGGCAGCCCCAGCATTTT.

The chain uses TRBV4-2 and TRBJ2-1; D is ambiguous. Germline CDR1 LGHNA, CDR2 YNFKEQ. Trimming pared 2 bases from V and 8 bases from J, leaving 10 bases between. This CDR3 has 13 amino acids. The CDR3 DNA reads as TGTGCCAGCAGCCAAAAGTATCTCGATGAGCAGTTCTTC. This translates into CASSQKYLDEQFF.

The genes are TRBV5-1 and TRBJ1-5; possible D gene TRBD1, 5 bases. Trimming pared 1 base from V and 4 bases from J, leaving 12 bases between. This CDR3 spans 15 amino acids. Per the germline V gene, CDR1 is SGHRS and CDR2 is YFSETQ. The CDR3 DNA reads TGCGCCAGCAGCTTGTATGACAGCCTGAATCAGCCCCAGCATTTT. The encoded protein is CASSLYDSLNQPQHF.

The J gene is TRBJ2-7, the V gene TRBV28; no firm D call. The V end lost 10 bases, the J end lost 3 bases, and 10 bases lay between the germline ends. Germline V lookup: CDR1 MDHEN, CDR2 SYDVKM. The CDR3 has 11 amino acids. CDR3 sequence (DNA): TGTGCCACAAAGCGTCTCTACGAGCAGTACTTC. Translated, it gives CATKRLYEQYF.

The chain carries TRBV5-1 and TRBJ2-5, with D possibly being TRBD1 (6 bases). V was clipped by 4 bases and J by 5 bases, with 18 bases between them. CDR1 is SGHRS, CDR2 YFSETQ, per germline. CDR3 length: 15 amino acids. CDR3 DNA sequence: TGCGCCAGCAGCCCATCACAGGGTGGGGGCGAGACCCAGTACTTC. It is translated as CASSPSQGGGETQYF.

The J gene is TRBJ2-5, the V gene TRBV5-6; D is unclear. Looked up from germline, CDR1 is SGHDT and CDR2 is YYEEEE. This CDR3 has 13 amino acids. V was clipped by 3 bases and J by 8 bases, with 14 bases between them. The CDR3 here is CASSWGSKRTQYF. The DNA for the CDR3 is TGTGCCAGCAGCTGGGGTTCCAAGAGAACCCAGTACTTC.

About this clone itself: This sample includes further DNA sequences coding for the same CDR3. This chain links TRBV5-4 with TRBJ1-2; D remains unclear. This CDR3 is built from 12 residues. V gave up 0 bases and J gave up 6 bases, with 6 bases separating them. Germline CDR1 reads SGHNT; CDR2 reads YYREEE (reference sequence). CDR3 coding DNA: TGTGCCAGCAGCTTGGACGGTAATGGCTACACCTTC. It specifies CASSLDGNGYTF.

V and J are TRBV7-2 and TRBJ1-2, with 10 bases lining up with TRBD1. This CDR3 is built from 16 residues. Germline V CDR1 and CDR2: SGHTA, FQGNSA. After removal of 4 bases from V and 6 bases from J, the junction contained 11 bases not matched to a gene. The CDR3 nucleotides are TGTGCCAGCAGCTCCCAACCCGGGACAGGGGTAAATGGCTACACCTTC. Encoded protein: CASSSQPGTGVNGYTF.

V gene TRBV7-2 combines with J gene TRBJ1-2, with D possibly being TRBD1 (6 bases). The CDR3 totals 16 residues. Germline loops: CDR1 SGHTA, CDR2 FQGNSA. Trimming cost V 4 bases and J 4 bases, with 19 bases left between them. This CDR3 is CASSSEGGAMGYGYTF. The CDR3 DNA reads TGTGCCAGCAGCTCCGAGGGGGGGGCGATGGGCTATGGCTACACCTTC. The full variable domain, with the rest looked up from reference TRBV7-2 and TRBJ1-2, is GAGVSQSPSNKVTEKGKDVELRCDPISGHTALYWYRQSLGQGLEFLIYFQGNSAPDKSGLPSDRFSAERTGGSVSTLTIQRTQQEDSAVYLCASSSEGGAMGYGYTFGSGTRLTVV.

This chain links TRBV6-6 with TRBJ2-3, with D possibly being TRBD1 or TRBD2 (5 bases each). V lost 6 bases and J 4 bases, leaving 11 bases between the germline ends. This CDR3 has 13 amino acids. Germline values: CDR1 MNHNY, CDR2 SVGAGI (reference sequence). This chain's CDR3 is CASRLEGPDTQYF. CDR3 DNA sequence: TGTGCCAGCAGGCTCGAGGGGCCAGATACGCAGTATTTT.

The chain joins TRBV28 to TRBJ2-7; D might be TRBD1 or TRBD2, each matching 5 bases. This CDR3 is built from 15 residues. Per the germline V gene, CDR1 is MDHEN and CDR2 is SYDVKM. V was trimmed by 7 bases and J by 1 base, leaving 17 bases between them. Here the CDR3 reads CASTAGLGPSYEQYF. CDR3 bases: TGTGCCAGCACCGCGGGCTTGGGACCATCCTACGAGCAGTACTTC.

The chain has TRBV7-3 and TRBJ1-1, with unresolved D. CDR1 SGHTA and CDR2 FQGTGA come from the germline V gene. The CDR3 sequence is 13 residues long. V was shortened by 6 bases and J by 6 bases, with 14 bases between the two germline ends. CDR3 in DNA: TGTGCCAGCAGATCAACGGCGGCAGCTGAAGCTTTCTTT. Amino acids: CASRSTAAAEAFF.

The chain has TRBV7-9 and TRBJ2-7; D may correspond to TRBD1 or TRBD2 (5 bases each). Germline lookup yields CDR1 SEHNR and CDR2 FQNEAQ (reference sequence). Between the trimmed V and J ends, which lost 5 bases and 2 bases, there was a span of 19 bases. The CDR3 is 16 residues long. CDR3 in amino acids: CASSRLASRGPYEQYF. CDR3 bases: TGTGCCAGCAGCAGACTCGCCTCTCGGGGCCCCTACGAGCAGTACTTC.

The CDR3 nucleotides read TGCGCCAGCAGCTTCTTGGCGGGAGGGTACATCGGGGAGCTGTTTTTT. This gives the protein CASSFLAGGYIGELFF. The V and J genes are TRBV5-1 and TRBJ2-2; 9 bases agree with TRBD2. Germline V gene lookup returns CDR1 SGHRS and CDR2 YFSETQ. This CDR3 spans 16 amino acids. J lost 7 bases, V lost 2 bases, and 9 bases had no gene match.

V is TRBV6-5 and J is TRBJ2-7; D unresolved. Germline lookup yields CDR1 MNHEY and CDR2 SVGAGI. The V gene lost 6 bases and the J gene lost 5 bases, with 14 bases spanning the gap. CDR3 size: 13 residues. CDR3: CASRSPAAHEQYF. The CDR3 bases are TGTGCCAGCAGGTCCCCCGCGGCTCACGAGCAGTACTTC.

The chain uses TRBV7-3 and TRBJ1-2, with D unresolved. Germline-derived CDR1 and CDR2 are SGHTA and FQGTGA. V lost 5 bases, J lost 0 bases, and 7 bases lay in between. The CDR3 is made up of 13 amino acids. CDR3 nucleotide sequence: TGTGCCAGCAGCCCTACAACTAACTATGGCTACACCTTC. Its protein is CASSPTTNYGYTF. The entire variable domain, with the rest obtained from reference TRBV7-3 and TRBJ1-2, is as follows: GAGVSQTPSNKVTEKGKYVELRCDPISGHTALYWYRQSLGQGPEFLIYFQGTGAADDSGLPNDRFFAVRPEGSVSTLKIQRTERGDSAVYLCASSPTTNYGYTFGSGTRLTVV.

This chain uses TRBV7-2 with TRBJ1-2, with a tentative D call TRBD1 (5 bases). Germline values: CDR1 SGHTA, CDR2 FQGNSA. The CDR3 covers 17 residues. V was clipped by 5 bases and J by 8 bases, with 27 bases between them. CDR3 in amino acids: CASSPSPRGGSSRGYTF. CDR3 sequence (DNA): TGTGCCAGCAGCCCCTCGCCCCGGGGGGGGTCATCTCGAGGCTACACCTTC.

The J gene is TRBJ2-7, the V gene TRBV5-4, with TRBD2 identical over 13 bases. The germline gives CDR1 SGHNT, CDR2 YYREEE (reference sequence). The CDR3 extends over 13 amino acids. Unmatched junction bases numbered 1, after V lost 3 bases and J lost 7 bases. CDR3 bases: TGTGCCAGCAGCTCGGGACTAGCGGGGGAGCAGTACTTC. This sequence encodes CASSSGLAGEQYF.

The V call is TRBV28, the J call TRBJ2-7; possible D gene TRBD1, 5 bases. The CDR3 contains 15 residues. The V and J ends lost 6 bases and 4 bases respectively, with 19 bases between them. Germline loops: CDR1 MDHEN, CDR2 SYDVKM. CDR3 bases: TGTGCCAGCAGCCGACCGATCTCCCCAGGGTACGAGCAGTACTTC. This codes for CASSRPISPGYEQYF.

The CDR3 loop reads CASSSDPRGQAWDEQFF. CDR3 coding DNA: TGTGCCAGCAGCTCGGATCCTAGGGGACAGGCATGGGATGAGCAGTTCTTC. The J gene is TRBJ2-1, the V gene TRBV5-4; 8 bases are a match to TRBD1. CDR1 SGHNT and CDR2 YYREEE come from the germline V gene (reference sequence). V was clipped by 3 bases and J by 8 bases; unmatched bases: 16. The CDR3 is 17 amino acids.